This T cell receptor (beta chain) originates from a study of radiotherapy plus CTLA-4 blockade in lung cancer. At the level of the study: About 20% of patients responded objectively, and roughly 30% achieved disease control.

Those with chemo-refractory metastatic non-small-cell lung cancer were treated with focal radiation combined with CTLA-4 blockade using ipilimumab. Overall study results and limits: In blood, TCR clones derived from the tumor expanded after radiotherapy plus ipilimumab. In blood, early T cell clone dynamics reportedly predicted response best, together with interferon-beta.

Points on this clone: The antigen remains undetermined.

Assay used: immunoSEQ multiplex PCR; TCRdb lists only in-frame clones, some missing. The profile shows around 100,000 clones, around 84% of them singletons. The sequencing here drew on peripheral blood, taken from a patient treated with radiotherapy plus ipilimumab. The TCR was taken from a human donor with non-small cell lung cancer that progressed on radiotherapy plus ipilimumab. Some clones in this sample may be carry-over from other donors' samples.

CDR3 coding DNA: TGTGCCAGCAGCTTAAGAGCCCGTGGCCCCCCCTACGAGCAGTACTTC. Translation: CASSLRARGPPYEQYF. This chain links TRBV5-6 with TRBJ2-5; D ambiguous. Judging by the DNA end, TRBJ2-7 fits better; the J call may be wrong. The CDR3 runs 16 residues. Germline CDR1 SGHDT, CDR2 YYEEEE.